The 5 T cell receptor delta chains below come from one sample, sequenced in a study of gamma-delta T cells after stem cell transplantation. TCRdb re-processed the RT-PCR reads via CATT. The repertoire includes over 950 delta-chain clones, roughly 3.5% of them detected once, and over 25% sits in the top ten. The sample was gamma-delta T cells. These receptors were taken from a human donor. It is not recorded whose cells these are; they may come from a transplant donor.

This clone counts as medium-sized (0.01 to 0.1%). A clone one base away is much larger, so this may be a read error. CDR3 DNA: TGTGCCTGTGGTCCCCTATCGGCACGGACTGGGGGATACCAGGACCGGCTCATCTTT. Encoded protein: CACGPLSARTGGYQDRLIF. V usage is TRDV2 and J usage is TRDJ1; 12 bases match TRDD3. The CDR3 spans 19 residues. CDR1 and CDR2 from the germline V gene are GEAIGNYY and EKD. The trim removed 5 bases at V and 11 bases at J, leaving 26 bases unmatched.

V is TRDV2 and J is TRDJ1; 11 nucleotides match TRDD3. V dropped 3 bases and J dropped 0; count of bases not matched to a gene: 14. The CDR3 contains 19 residues. Germline loops: CDR1 GEAIGNYY, CDR2 EKD. The CDR3 region is CACDSAEVLGDIYTDKLIF. DNA for the CDR3: TGTGCCTGTGACTCGGCGGAAGTACTGGGGGATATTTACACCGATAAACTCATCTTT.

The CDR3 sequence: CACDPLLGDTSSWDTRQMFF. The CDR3 DNA reads as TGTGCCTGTGACCCGCTACTGGGGGATACAAGCTCCTGGGACACCCGACAGATGTTTTTC. This chain connects TRDV2 to TRDJ3, with TRDD3 matching 12 bases. The V and J ends lost 3 bases and 0 bases, in that order; junction bases with no gene match: 8. From germline, CDR1 is GEAIGNYY and CDR2 EKD. This CDR3 is built from 20 residues.

Relative to its sample, this clone is medium-sized. A far larger clone is a single base away, which makes a read error likely. This specimen includes other DNA sequences encoding the same CDR3. The chain links TRDV2 to TRDJ1; 8 bases are a match to TRDD3. The germline CDR1 and CDR2 sequences are GEAIGNYY and EKD. The length of the CDR3 is 16 residues. The CDR3 DNA follows: TGTGCCTGCGACACCGTGGGGGATTGGGAAAATGACAAACTCATCTTT. Translated, it gives CACDTVGDWENDKLIF.

V is TRDV2 and J is TRDJ1; TRDD3 matches at 11 bases. J was trimmed by 0 bases and V by 3 bases; bases with no gene match: 8. CDR1 and CDR2 (germline): GEAIGNYY, EKD. CDR3 length: 17 amino acids. In DNA form, the CDR3 reads TGTGCCTGTGACGCCCTACTGGGGGATATTTACACCGATAAACTCATCTTT. It specifies CACDALLGDIYTDKLIF.